The 26 T cell receptor beta chains in this list originate from one sample, sequenced in a study of blood T cell repertoires in COVID-19 (TCRdb year 2020). Libraries came from the immunoSEQ multiplex PCR assay. The immuneACCESS repertoire file appears here via TCRdb, limited to in-frame rearrangements. These files lack a portion of the clones; in checked studies, under half of the deficit traces to unresolved V genes, and the cause of the others is not known. The sample contains under 300,000 clones, around 83% of them found a single time. The top ten constitute 3.5% to 4% of the sample. Material: peripheral blood. The receptors come from a man in his late teens or twenties with active or convalescent COVID-19.

The gene calls are TRBV11-2 and TRBJ1-5; TRBD1 is a possible D gene (5 bases). The CDR3 loop spans 14 amino acids. V lost 5 bases and J 2 bases, leaving 10 bases between the germline ends. Germline assignment: CDR1 SGHAT and CDR2 FQNNGV. CDR3 DNA sequence: TGTGCCAGCAGCCCAGGGTCAGGCAATCAGCCCCAGCATTTT. This translates into CASSPGSGNQPQHF.

This chain uses TRBV3-1 (or the pseudogene TRBV3-2) with TRBJ2-1, with TRBD1 identical over 8 bases. Germline loops: CDR1 LGHDT, CDR2 YNNKEL (reference sequence). The trim removed 1 base at V and 15 bases at J, leaving 5 bases unmatched. The CDR3 is 12 residues long. CDR3 protein: CASSQARGPRFF. The CDR3 DNA reads TGTGCCAGCAGCCAAGCCAGGGGGCCTCGGTTCTTC.

The chain employs TRBV9 and TRBJ1-2; D is possibly TRBD1 (6 bases). V was shortened by 3 bases and J by 8 bases, with 17 bases between the two germline ends. Germline values: CDR1 SGDLS, CDR2 YYNGEE. The CDR3 covers 14 residues. The CDR3 protein is CASSETGGGYGYTF. The CDR3 nucleotides are TGTGCCAGCAGCGAGACCGGGGGGGGCTACGGCTACACCTTC. Based on the CDR3 plus reference TRBV9 and TRBJ1-2, the full variable domain is DSGVTQTPKHLITATGQRVTLRCSPRSGDLSVYWYQQSLDQGLQFLIQYYNGEERAKGNILERFSAQQFPDLHSELNLSSLELGDSALYFCASSETGGGYGYTFGSGTRLTVV.

V usage is TRBV6-2 or TRBV6-3 and J usage is TRBJ1-1, with a weak D call TRBD1 (6 bases). CDR1 MNHEY and CDR2 SVGEGT come from the germline V gene. The V end lost 7 bases, the J end lost 1 base, and 13 bases lay between the germline ends. The CDR3 sequence is 14 residues long. In DNA, the CDR3 is TGTGCCAGCACCCCGGGGGCGTGGAACACTGAAGCTTTCTTT. It translates to CASTPGAWNTEAFF.

This clone was detected only a few times. The J gene is TRBJ2-3, the V gene TRBV6-5; perhaps TRBD1 as D (6 bases). Trimming took 5 bases from V and 8 from J, leaving 20 bases between them. The V gene's germline CDR1 is MNHEY and CDR2 SVGAGI. This CDR3 region has 15 residues. The CDR3 reads CASSPGTHGLSTQYF. CDR3 coding DNA: TGTGCCAGCAGTCCAGGGACACATGGTCTGAGTACGCAGTATTTT.

CDR3 coding DNA: TGCGCCAGCAGCTTCGGGACATTACCCTACAATGAGCAGTTCTTC. Protein sequence: CASSFGTLPYNEQFF. This chain connects TRBV5-1 to TRBJ2-1; tentative D call: TRBD1 (6 bases). Between the trimmed V and J ends, which lost 2 bases and 2 bases, there was a span of 11 bases. The CDR3 sequence is 15 residues long. Germline CDR1 and CDR2: SGHRS and YFSETQ.

This clone has a handful of counts. The chain combines TRBV15 with TRBJ2-4, with a possible D match to TRBD1 (5 bases). The V end lost 3 bases, the J end lost 8 bases, and 11 bases lay between the germline ends. The CDR3 runs 13 residues. CDR1 and CDR2 from the germline V gene are LNHNV and YYDKDF (reference sequence). The CDR3 spells CATSRSGADIQYF. Here the CDR3 DNA reads TGTGCCACCAGCAGGTCTGGGGCGGACATTCAGTACTTC. Full variable domain (outside the CDR3, taken from reference TRBV15 and TRBJ2-4): DAMVIQNPRYQVTQFGKPVTLSCSQTLNHNVMYWYQQKSSQAPKLLFHYYDKDFNNEADTPDNFQSRRPNTSFCFLDIRSPGLGDTAMYLCATSRSGADIQYFGAGTRLSVL.

This rearrangement joins TRBV30 to TRBJ2-7, with D maybe TRBD1 (5 bases). The V gene lost 2 bases and the J gene lost 3 bases, with 17 bases spanning the gap. CDR1 is GTSNPN, CDR2 SVGIG, per germline (reference sequence). The CDR3 is 15 residues long. CDR3 nucleotide sequence: TGTGCCTGGAGTCGATTACCTCCTAGGGGCTACGAGCAGTACTTC. Its protein product is CAWSRLPPRGYEQYF. Together with reference TRBV30 and TRBJ2-7, the CDR3 gives the full variable domain: SQTIHQWPATLVQPVGSPLSLECTVEGTSNPNLYWYRQAAGRGLQLLFYSVGIGQISSEVPQNLSASRPQDRQFILSSKKLLLSDSGFYLCAWSRLPPRGYEQYFGPGTRLTVT.

This chain uses TRBV7-9 with TRBJ2-5; D gene ambiguous. The CDR3 contains 13 residues. Trimming removed 6 bases from V and 4 bases from J, with 12 bases in between. Germline V gene data show CDR1 as SEHNR and CDR2 as FQNEAQ (reference sequence). CDR3 protein: CASRVGLIETQYF. CDR3 nucleotide sequence: TGTGCCAGCAGGGTGGGCCTAATAGAGACCCAGTACTTC.

The V call is TRBV2, the J call TRBJ2-7, with D maybe TRBD1 (5 bases). The germline V and J ends were trimmed by 1 base and 4 bases, with 14 bases remaining between them. This CDR3 is built from 15 residues. Germline V gives CDR1 SNHLY, CDR2 FYNNEI. The DNA for the CDR3 is TGTGCCAGCAGTGAAGGTTTTGGACAATCTTACGAGCAGTACTTC. This sequence encodes CASSEGFGQSYEQYF.

CDR3 sequence: CAWDPAGSTDTQYF. CDR3 nucleotides: TGTGCCTGGGATCCAGCGGGGAGCACAGATACGCAGTATTTT. The chain uses TRBV30 and TRBJ2-3; 7 bases are a match to TRBD2. Germline V CDR1 and CDR2: GTSNPN, SVGIG (reference sequence). J lost 0 bases, V lost 5 bases, and 5 bases had no gene match. The CDR3 sequence is 14 residues long. Drawing the rest from reference TRBV30 and TRBJ2-3, the complete variable domain is SQTIHQWPATLVQPVGSPLSLECTVEGTSNPNLYWYRQAAGRGLQLLFYSVGIGQISSEVPQNLSASRPQDRQFILSSKKLLLSDSGFYLCAWDPAGSTDTQYFGPGTRLTVL.

This rearrangement joins TRBV5-1 to TRBJ2-1, with TRBD2 identical over 9 bases. The CDR3 consists of 18 residues. V trimming: 1 base; J trimming: 4 bases; junction bases outside the gene matches: 12. CDR1 and CDR2 from the germline V gene are SGHRS and YFSETQ. CDR3 nucleotides: TGCGCCAGCAGCTTGCCCCGCGGGGGGGCTTCGAATTACAATGAGCAGTTCTTC. This translates into CASSLPRGGASNYNEQFF.

The chain is built from TRBV18 and TRBJ1-2; tentatively, D is TRBD1 (5 bases). In germline, CDR1 is KGHSH, CDR2 LQKENI. The CDR3 runs 14 residues. Deletions cut 1 base from V and 4 bases from J, with 10 bases between. The CDR3 protein is CASSPRQGAYGYTF. In DNA, the CDR3 is TGTGCCAGCTCACCACGGCAGGGTGCCTATGGCTACACCTTC.

The gene calls are TRBV4-1 and TRBJ2-3; 9 positions agree with TRBD2. The ends lost 7 bases at V and 0 bases at J; junction bases unmatched: 5. Per germline, CDR1 MGHRA and CDR2 YSYEKL. The CDR3 runs 15 residues. The CDR3 nucleotides read TGCGCCAGCAAGCGAGCGGGAGGAAGCACAGATACGCAGTATTTT. This translates into CASKRAGGSTDTQYF.

The chain couples TRBV19 to TRBJ1-5, with TRBD1 matching over 7 bases. V shed 1 base, J shed 4 bases, and the junction held 4 bases outside the gene matches. The CDR3 spans 15 residues. The germline V gene has CDR1 LNHDA and CDR2 SQIVND (reference sequence). The CDR3 is CASSIGTGRNQPQHF. CDR3 sequence (DNA): TGTGCCAGTAGTATAGGGACAGGACGAAATCAGCCCCAGCATTTT. The whole variable domain, remainder taken from reference TRBV19 and TRBJ1-5, is DGGITQSPKYLFRKEGQNVTLSCEQNLNHDAMYWYRQDPGQGLRLIYYSQIVNDFQKGDIAEGYSVSREKKESFPLTVTSAQKNPTAFYLCASSIGTGRNQPQHFGDGTRLSIL.

This clone was seen once. The chain has TRBV6-2 or TRBV6-3 and TRBJ2-1, with TRBD2 identical over 7 bases. This CDR3 has 16 amino acids. Trimming at V came to 2 bases and at J to 4 bases, leaving 8 bases not matched to a gene. Per the germline V gene, CDR1 is MNHEY and CDR2 is SVGEGT. CDR3 loop: CASSYDLQRGYNEQFF. Written as DNA, the CDR3 is TGTGCCAGCAGTTACGACTTACAGCGGGGATACAATGAGCAGTTCTTC.

The chain carries TRBV6-5 and TRBJ1-5; D not certain. This CDR3 is 14 amino acids long. From germline, CDR1 is MNHEY and CDR2 SVGAGI. V dropped 7 bases and J dropped 4 bases, with 14 bases sitting between them. CDR3 protein: CASTRTGLNQPQHF. The CDR3 DNA reads TGTGCCAGCACAAGAACGGGTCTTAATCAGCCCCAGCATTTT.

The rearrangement uses TRBV30 and TRBJ2-1; D possibly corresponds to TRBD2 (6 bases). The CDR3 is 17 residues long. Between the trimmed V and J ends, which lost 2 bases and 0 bases, there was a span of 17 bases. Germline V lookup: CDR1 GTSNPN, CDR2 SVGIG (reference sequence). CDR3: CAWSTMTMTSSYNEQFF. The CDR3 bases are TGTGCCTGGAGTACGATGACTATGACTAGCTCCTACAATGAGCAGTTCTTC.

This chain links TRBV29-1 with TRBJ1-2; 9 nucleotides line up with TRBD1. The CDR3 is 15 residues long. With 2 bases clipped from V and 0 bases from J, the junction kept 4 bases outside the gene matches. Germline-derived CDR1 and CDR2 are SQVTM and ANQGSEA. CDR3 in amino acids: CSVELTGGTNYGYTF. CDR3 nucleotide sequence: TGCAGCGTTGAATTAACAGGGGGCACTAACTATGGCTACACCTTC.

This chain uses TRBV5-1 with TRBJ2-2; weak D call: TRBD1 (5 bases). Trimming pared 1 base from V and 5 bases from J, leaving 15 bases between. The length of the CDR3 is 16 residues. Germline V gene lookup returns CDR1 SGHRS and CDR2 YFSETQ. The CDR3 loop is CASSLRRQTLTGELFF. CDR3 bases: TGCGCCAGCAGCTTGCGAAGACAGACTTTGACCGGGGAGCTGTTTTTT.

The count of this clone is one. CDR3 nucleotides: TGTGCCATCAAACAACAACAAGGGGGCCCTGAAGCTTTCTTT. Its protein product is CAIKQQQGGPEAFF. The chain carries TRBV10-3 and TRBJ1-1; 7 bases are shared with TRBD1. The CDR3 has 14 residues. Germline lookup yields CDR1 ENHRY and CDR2 SYGVKD. J gave up 6 bases and V 7 bases, and 11 bases lay outside the gene matches.

The rearrangement joins TRBV4-3 to TRBJ2-7, with 7 positions matching TRBD1. V gave up 4 bases and J gave up 1 base; unmatched junction bases: 7. The germline V gene encodes CDR1 LGHNA and CDR2 YSLEER. The CDR3 spans 15 residues. The CDR3 DNA is TGCGCCAGCAGCCGTTTTGCACAGGGGTCCTACGAGCAGTACTTC. Its translation: CASSRFAQGSYEQYF.

The chain recombines TRBV7-6 with TRBJ2-5; 7 bases align to TRBD2. Trimming cost V 3 bases and J 5 bases; bases outside gene matches: 12. This CDR3 contains 16 residues. CDR1 is SGHVS, CDR2 FNYEAQ, per germline. CDR3 amino acids: CASSLNWGGSMETQYF. The CDR3 DNA is TGTGCCAGCAGCTTGAATTGGGGGGGGTCGATGGAGACCCAGTACTTC.

The genes are TRBV5-1 and TRBJ2-1; D is possibly TRBD2 (5 bases). CDR3 length: 14 amino acids. V lost 4 bases to trimming and J lost 4 bases, with 12 bases between them. Germline V gene data show CDR1 as SGHRS and CDR2 as YFSETQ. The CDR3 nucleotides are TGCGCCAGCAGCGCCGGGGTCTCATACAATGAGCAGTTCTTC. The encoded protein is CASSAGVSYNEQFF.

The chain recombines TRBV5-1 with TRBJ2-1; 7 bases map to TRBD2. J was trimmed by 7 bases and V by 1 base; bases with no gene match: 14. This CDR3 is built from 17 residues. Looked up from germline, CDR1 is SGHRS and CDR2 is YFSETQ. The CDR3 is CASSLTQTSDTRNEQFF. The CDR3 coding sequence is TGCGCCAGCAGCTTGACACAAACTAGCGACACTAGGAATGAGCAGTTCTTC.

The rearrangement links TRBV9 to TRBJ2-3; TRBD2 matches at 10 bases. Germline V gene lookup returns CDR1 SGDLS and CDR2 YYNGEE. V was clipped by 4 bases and J by 3 bases; unmatched bases: 2. The CDR3 extends over 14 amino acids. The CDR3 nucleotides read TGTGCCAGCAGCACTAGCGGGGAGACAGATACGCAGTATTTT. This gives the protein CASSTSGETDTQYF.